This paragraph covers one TCR beta chain sequence. The antigen remains undetermined. This sample also contains other DNA sequences that code for the same CDR3. The data were obtained in a study of tissue T cells after allogeneic stem cell transplantation. Overall study: Pathologist H&E review favored samples with visible lymphocytes for sequencing among multiple samples. Study-wide results and limits: The patient cohort was small and clinically heterogeneous, with limited sampling depth.

Assay: immunoSEQ multiplex PCR; the TCRdb copy retains only in-frame clones and omits some. The table records about 4,800 clones, about 70% of them present only once. The CDR3 length is 14 residues. Looked up from germline, CDR1 is MNHEY and CDR2 is SVGAGI. V dropped 0 bases and J dropped 1 base, with 7 bases sitting between them. V gene TRBV6-5 combines with J gene TRBJ2-7; no clear D gene. The source of this sequence is a female donor of 60 years or more with lung cancer. The sample here was tissue from the colon, taken at autopsy. The DNA for the CDR3 is TGTGCCAGCAGTTACTCGTACCGATCCTACGAGCAGTACTTC. Its protein is CASSYSYRSYEQYF.